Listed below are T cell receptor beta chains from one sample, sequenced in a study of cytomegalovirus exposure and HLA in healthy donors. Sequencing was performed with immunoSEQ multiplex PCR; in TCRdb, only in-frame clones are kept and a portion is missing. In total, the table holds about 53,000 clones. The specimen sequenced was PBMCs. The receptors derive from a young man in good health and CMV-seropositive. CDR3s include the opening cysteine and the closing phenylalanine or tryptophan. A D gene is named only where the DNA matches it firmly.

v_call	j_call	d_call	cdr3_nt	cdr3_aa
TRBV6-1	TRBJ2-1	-	TGTGCCAGCAGTGACAGCTCCTACAATGAGCAGTTCTTC	CASSDSSYNEQFF
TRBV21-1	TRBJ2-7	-	TGTGCCAGCAGCGCCCTAGCGGGGTCCTACGAGCAGTACTTC	CASSALAGSYEQYF
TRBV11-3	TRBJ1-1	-	TGTGCCAGCAGCTCCCGGGGGACTGAAGCTTTCTTT	CASSSRGTEAFF
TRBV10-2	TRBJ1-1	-	TGCGCCAGCAGGAGAGGAGGAGAGAACACTGAAGCTTTCTTT	CASRRGGENTEAFF
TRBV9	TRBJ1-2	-	TGTGCCAGCAGCCACGTTCAGATGGGGAGGGGCGGCTATGGCTACACCTTC	CASSHVQMGRGGYGYTF
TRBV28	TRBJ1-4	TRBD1	TGTGCCAGCAGTTCGGGACAGGGATACACTAATGAAAAACTGTTTTTT	CASSSGQGYTNEKLFF
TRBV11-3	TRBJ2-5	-	TGTGCCAGCAGCGCTTCTAGCTTCCAAGAGACCCAGTACTTC	CASSASSFQETQYF
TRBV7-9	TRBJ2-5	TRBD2	TGTGCCAGCAGCTTAGGAGGGACTAGCGGGACAGAGACCCAGTACTTC	CASSLGGTSGTETQYF
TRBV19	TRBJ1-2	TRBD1	TGTGCCAGTAGTATAACGACAGGGCTCGGCTATGGCTACACCTTC	CASSITTGLGYGYTF
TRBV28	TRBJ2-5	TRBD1	TGTGCCAGCAGCCGACAGGGTAGCCCAGGGGAGACCCAGTACTTC	CASSRQGSPGETQYF
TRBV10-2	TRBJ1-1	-	TGCGCCAGCAGTGGAGGCGGAACTGAAGCTTTCTTT	CASSGGGTEAFF
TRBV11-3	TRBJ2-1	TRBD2	TGTGCCAGCAGCTTACGGGAGGGTTTGTGGGATGAGCAGTTCTTC	CASSLREGLWDEQFF
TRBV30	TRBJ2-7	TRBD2	TGTGCCTGGAGTGTGGGAGCGGGGGACTACGAGCAGTACTTC	CAWSVGAGDYEQYF
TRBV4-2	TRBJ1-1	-	TGTGCCAGCAGCCAAGAACAGAAGACTGAAGCTTTCTTT	CASSQEQKTEAFF
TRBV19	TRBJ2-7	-	TGTGCCAGTAGTATTCGACAGAACTCGCGCGAGCAGTACTTC	CASSIRQNSREQYF
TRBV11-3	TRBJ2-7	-	TGTGCCAGCAGCTTAGACAGGGACGAGCAGTACTTC	CASSLDRDEQYF
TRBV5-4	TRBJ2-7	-	TGTGCCAGCAGCCAAGAAATAGGGAGAGGGTACGAGCAGTACTTC	CASSQEIGRGYEQYF
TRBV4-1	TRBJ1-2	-	TGCGCCAGCAGCCAAGATTGGGGGGGGCAGGGCTATGGCTACACCTTC	CASSQDWGGQGYGYTF
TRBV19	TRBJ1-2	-	TGTGCCAGTTTCGGACAGAACTATGGCTACACCTTC	CASFGQNYGYTF
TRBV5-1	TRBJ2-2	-	TGCGCCAGCAGCTTGGTTCGGGAGTATGGGGGAGACACCGGGGAGCTGTTTTTT	CASSLVREYGGDTGELFF
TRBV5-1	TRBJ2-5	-	TGCGCCAGCAGCCCCCCCGACTGGCCCCAAGAGACCCAGTACTTC	CASSPPDWPQETQYF
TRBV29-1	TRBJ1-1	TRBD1	TGCAGCGTTGATCCGGGACAGGGGGCTTTCTTT	CSVDPGQGAFF
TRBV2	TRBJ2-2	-	TGTGCCAGCATTAGGGGTCCAACCGGGGAGCTGTTTTTT	CASIRGPTGELFF
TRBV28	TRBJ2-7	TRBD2	TGTGCCAGCAGTTTAAAGGCGGGAGGTACCTACGAGCAGTACTTC	CASSLKAGGTYEQYF
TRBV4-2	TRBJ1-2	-	TGTGCCAGCAGCCATCAATTGACCGACTCTAACTATGGCTACACCTTC	CASSHQLTDSNYGYTF
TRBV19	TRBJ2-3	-	TGTGCCAGTATTTCCTCAGACACAGATACGCAGTATTTT	CASISSDTDTQYF
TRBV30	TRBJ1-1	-	TGTGCCTCCGTGGGGACATCGAACACTGAAGCTTTCTTT	CASVGTSNTEAFF
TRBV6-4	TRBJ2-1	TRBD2	TGTGCCAGTGGGGTCGGGGGGGTCAATGAGCAGTTCTTC	CASGVGGVNEQFF
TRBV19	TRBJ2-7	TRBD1	TGTGCCAGTAGTATTGAGACAGGGCACGAGCAGTACTTC	CASSIETGHEQYF
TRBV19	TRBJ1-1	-	TGTGCCAGTAGTATATACTTGAACACTGAAGCTTTCTTT	CASSIYLNTEAFF
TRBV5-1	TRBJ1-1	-	TGCGCCAGCACGTCACAGGGCTGGGGCACTGAAGCTTTCTTT	CASTSQGWGTEAFF
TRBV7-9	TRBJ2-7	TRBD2	TGTGCCAGCAGTCGGACTAGCGGGAGATACGAGCAGTACTTC	CASSRTSGRYEQYF
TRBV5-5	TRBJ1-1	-	TGTGCCAGCAGCTCTCCGGGTCTGATGACTGAAGCTTTCTTT	CASSSPGLMTEAFF
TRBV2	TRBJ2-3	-	TGTGCCAGCAGTGAAGAGCGGATTAGCACAGATACGCAGTATTTT	CASSEERISTDTQYF
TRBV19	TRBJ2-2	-	TGTGCCAGTAGTATGAGCGGTTACACCGGGGAGCTGTTTTTT	CASSMSGYTGELFF
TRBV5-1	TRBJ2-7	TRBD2	TGCGCCAGCAGGCGGGAGTCCGACGAGCAGTACTTC	CASRRESDEQYF
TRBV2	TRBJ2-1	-	TGTGCCAGCAGGAACTGGACGGACTTAGCTCCCCAGTTCTTC	CASRNWTDLAPQFF
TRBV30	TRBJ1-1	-	TGTGCCTGGAGTGTACAAATGAACACTGAAGCTTTCTTT	CAWSVQMNTEAFF
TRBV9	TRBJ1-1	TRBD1	TGTGCCAGCAGCTCAACAGGGGGGGCTGAAGCTTTCTTT	CASSSTGGAEAFF
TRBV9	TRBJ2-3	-	TGTGCCAGCAGCCCACAGGGTTTCACAGATACGCAGTATTTT	CASSPQGFTDTQYF
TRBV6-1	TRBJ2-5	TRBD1	TGTGCCAGCAGTGAGGGGACAGGGGTCGAGACCCAGTACTTC	CASSEGTGVETQYF
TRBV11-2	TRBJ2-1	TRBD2	TGTGCCAGCAGGGCTGTAGCGGGAGCCTACAATGAGCAGTTCTTC	CASRAVAGAYNEQFF
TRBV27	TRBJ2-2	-	TGTGCCAGCAGTTTAGTAGCGGCAGTCGCGAACACCGGGGAGCTGTTTTTT	CASSLVAAVANTGELFF
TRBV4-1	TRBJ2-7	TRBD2	TGCGCCAGCAGCCAAGATGGTAGCGGGATCGAGCAGTACTTC	CASSQDGSGIEQYF
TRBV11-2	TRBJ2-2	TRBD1	TGTGCCAGCAGCTTAGATTGGACAGGGGAAACCCCCGGGGAGCTGTTTTTT	CASSLDWTGETPGELFF
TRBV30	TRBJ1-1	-	TGTGCCTCCCTTCGTCCTGGGGAGACTGAAGCTTTCTTT	CASLRPGETEAFF
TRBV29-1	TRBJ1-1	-	TGCAGCGTTGAAGACGGGGAGAACACTGAAGCTTTCTTT	CSVEDGENTEAFF
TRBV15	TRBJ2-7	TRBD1	TGTGCCACCAGCAGACTAGGGACAGGCCTTACCTACGAGCAGTACTTC	CATSRLGTGLTYEQYF
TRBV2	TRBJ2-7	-	TGTGCCAGCAGTACCTGGCACTACGAGCAGTACTTC	CASSTWHYEQYF
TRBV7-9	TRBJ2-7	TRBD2	TGTGCCAGCAGCTCGCAAGCGGGCGGGAGGGCCCACGAGCAGTACTTC	CASSSQAGGRAHEQYF
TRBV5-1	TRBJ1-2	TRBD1	TGCGCCAGCAGCTCGGCAGGGGGCTCCTATGGCTACACCTTC	CASSSAGGSYGYTF
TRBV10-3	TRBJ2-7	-	TGTGCCACCAGACTAGCCTACGAGCAGTACTTC	CATRLAYEQYF